Listed below are T cell receptor beta chains from one sample, sequenced in a study of regulatory T cells in long-lasting Graves disease. Via MiXCR, TCRdb re-called the multiplex PCR reads, giving one row per CDR3 protein. The table lists 550,000 to 650,000 distinct CDR3 sequences, about 16% of them singletons. These data were also filed under a second study, of T cells in Graves' hyperthyroidism and ophthalmopathy.

Sequencing was performed on peripheral blood mononuclear cells (PBMCs), taken at new diagnosis, from a patient treated with antithyroid drugs. The receptors come from a man aged 18 to 30 with Graves disease. Both conserved end residues are part of each CDR3. A D gene is named only where the DNA matches it firmly. For some rows the clone size is stated as once, few or many, or as a class when expanded; others skip it.

>TRBD1|TRBJ1-2|TRBV10-3|.
CAISDIGGQVYGYTF
>TRBD1|TRBJ2-7|TRBV28|many
CASSGTGRTRWSYEQYF
>TRBD2|TRBJ2-2|TRBV12-3/TRBV12-4|many
CASSSGTSGRAFTGELFF
>TRBD1|TRBJ1-3|TRBV29-1|.
CSVETGSGNTIYF
>.|TRBJ2-7|TRBV6-2/TRBV6-3|few
CASSYSGSEQYF
>.|TRBJ2-2|TRBV20-1|.
CSADRGGHGTGELFF
>.|TRBJ1-1|TRBV3-1|.
CASSQGDFVGTEAFF
>.|TRBJ1-1|TRBV20-1|.
CSAKTGSMNTEAFF
>.|TRBJ2-7|TRBV3-1|many
CASSQEVLNSYEQYF
>TRBD1|TRBJ1-6|TRBV6-1|.
CASIQDRGYNSPLHF
>.|TRBJ2-7|TRBV20-1|few
CSARDVGDYEQYF
>.|TRBJ1-4|TRBV20-1|.
CSASYRATNEKLFF
>.|TRBJ2-7|TRBV28|many
CASRPGTERYEQYF
>.|TRBJ1-1|TRBV12-3/TRBV12-4|many
CASSPPNYWSEASF
>.|TRBJ1-2|TRBV6-2/TRBV6-3|few
CASSDSGTVVTRGYGYTF
>TRBD2|TRBJ2-3|TRBV27|many
CASSHDTLGVAGSTDTQYF
>.|TRBJ2-1|TRBV6-5|.
CASSYSLVNEQFF
>TRBD2|TRBJ2-5|TRBV27|many
CASSLIAGETQYF
>TRBD2|TRBJ2-3|TRBV30|few
CAWRVAGGPSGTQYF
>.|TRBJ1-5|TRBV6-2/TRBV6-3|.
CASSEEPDTSNQPQHF
>TRBD1|TRBJ1-2|TRBV29-1|.
CSVFSPGQGARGYTF
>TRBD1|TRBJ2-7|TRBV12-3/TRBV12-4|many
CASSLMEGQGKQYF
>TRBD1|TRBJ2-1|TRBV7-2|many
CASSLAGTGTYNEQFF
>.|TRBJ2-3|TRBV5-1|many
CASSSYGDTQYF
>TRBD2|TRBJ2-7|TRBV30|once
CTWSVRGLAGGGYEQYF
>TRBD2|TRBJ2-1|TRBV20-1|many
CSARDPLSGRAYNEQFF
>.|TRBJ2-5|TRBV7-8|.
CASSPQRGTQYF
>TRBD1|TRBJ2-7|TRBV6-1|many
CASSDVRGTGPEEQYF
>TRBD1|TRBJ1-2|TRBV29-1|few
CSVEDRDSLYGYTF
>.|TRBJ1-2|TRBV6-5|many
CASSYEGSGYTF
>.|TRBJ1-5|TRBV11-2|many
CASAPGRGRYSNQPQHF
>.|TRBJ1-1|TRBV7-8|few
CASSLFQGNTEAFF
>.|TRBJ2-5|TRBV11-2|many
CASSLDIGTQYF
>.|TRBJ2-1|TRBV30|many
CAWSVFHRNNEQFF
>.|TRBJ1-5|TRBV2|many
CASSVGSKQHF
>TRBD1|TRBJ2-5|TRBV7-6|.
CASSLRWDSQETQYF
>.|TRBJ1-6|TRBV20-1|few
CSAQVNNSPLHF
>.|TRBJ2-7|TRBV5-1|few
CASSLAVSPDYEQYF
>TRBD2|TRBJ2-5|TRBV28|few
CASNHLRERPGETQYF
>TRBD1|TRBJ2-5|TRBV12-3/TRBV12-4|many
CASSRWGQGQETQYF
>TRBD1|TRBJ2-2|TRBV30|few
CAWRGQGNTGELFF
>TRBD1|TRBJ2-7|TRBV5-4|few
CASSPGQGLHYEQYF
>.|TRBJ2-7|TRBV10-3|many
CAISESGSSYEQYF
>.|TRBJ2-5|TRBV7-2|.
CASRPAKGAWYQETQYF
>TRBD2|TRBJ2-2|TRBV6-1|few
CATTTGTSSGELFF
>TRBD1|TRBJ2-2|TRBV27|few
CASSYDPGGEGVTGELFF
>.|TRBJ1-2|TRBV27|many
CASSLSAAGSPVGYTF
>TRBD2|TRBJ2-3|TRBV14|.
CASSLRTSGGTADTQYF
>.|TRBJ1-1|TRBV20-1|few
CSARTLLGAFF
>.|TRBJ2-7|TRBV20-1|.
CSAPTDGYEQYF
>.|TRBJ2-2|TRBV20-1|many
CSALLQAGTANTGELFF